This T cell receptor (beta chain) was documented in a study of STAT5B mutations in CD4+ large granular lymphocyte leukemia. Under the authors' procedure: The detection floor for productive clonotype frequency was 2.59 x 10-5. Generated by immunoSEQ multiplex PCR, the TCRdb table keeps only in-frame clones and is missing some. The V and J calls and clone size were taken over from that table, and D and trimming were inferred from the DNA. This sample has roughly 35,000 clones, with 65% to 70% found just once. Germline assignment: CDR1 SQVTM and CDR2 ANQGSEA. This CDR3 spans 12 amino acids. V lost 4 bases and J lost 5, with 8 bases in between. The study, taken as a whole, reports: Without putative leukemic clones, patient CD4-sorted repertoires remained more clonal than healthy CD4+ repertoires. Main leukemic clonotypes were patient-specific, but under 30% appeared at low frequency elsewhere. Compared with healthy controls (2/35), patient top clones favored TRBV06 (8/27).

Comment on this clone: Its antigen is not identified.

The sequenced sample was CD4+ T cells from blood buffy coats. The sequence came from a human donor in good health. The chain carries TRBV29-1 and TRBJ1-4, with a possible D match to TRBD1 (6 bases). CDR3 sequence reads: CSVVRGNEKLFF. The CDR3, as DNA: TGCAGCGTTGTTAGGGGGAATGAAAAACTGTTTTTT.